The source of this TCR beta chain is a study of blood T cell repertoires in COVID-19. V gave up 4 bases and J gave up 4 bases; unmatched junction bases: 6. The CDR3 length is 16 residues. Looked up from germline, CDR1 is MNHEY and CDR2 is SMNVEV (reference sequence). Method: immunoSEQ multiplex PCR; TCRdb's copy keeps in-frame clones and lacks some. In the table there are approximately 110,000 clones, less than 85% of which are singletons. The clonotype originates from a human donor with acute or convalescent COVID-19. The donor label of this sample is uncertain. The sequenced sample consisted of peripheral blood. The V gene is TRBV27, the J gene TRBJ2-3; 12 positions match TRBD1. The chain's CDR3 is CASSWDRGPLPDTQYF. CDR3 in DNA: TGTGCCAGCAGTTGGGACAGGGGGCCGCTCCCAGATACGCAGTATTTT.